This entry features one T cell receptor (beta chain) sequence. Original processing methods: Estimates of nucleated cell counts were drawn from the amplification of reference gene primers. The table came from immunoSEQ multiplex PCR; TCRdb's copy has only in-frame clones and leaves some out. V and J calls and clone size are given by that table; D and trimming were obtained from the DNA. The repertoire holds about 110,000 clones, approximately 81% seen once, with approximately 1.5% in the top ten. The data originate from a study of blood T cell repertoires in COVID-19. Overall study context: Italy, Spain and the United States were the sources of the convalescent and acute COVID-19 samples.

Germline CDR1 and CDR2: SGHAT and FQNNGV. Trimming left V 0 bases short and J 8 bases short, with 8 bases between. The CDR3 contains 14 residues. Sequences were obtained from peripheral blood. The genes are TRBV11-2 and TRBJ1-6; D not resolved. This clonotype was obtained from a man aged 35 to 55 with acute or convalescent COVID-19. The CDR3 nucleotides are TGTGCCAGCAGCTTAGAGGTCTCGGATTCACCCCTCCACTTT. The encoded protein is CASSLEVSDSPLHF. The full variable domain, completed using reference TRBV11-2 and TRBJ1-6, is EAGVAQSPRYKIIEKRQSVAFWCNPISGHATLYWYQQILGQGPKLLIQFQNNGVVDDSQLPKDRFSAERLKGVDSTLKIQPAKLEDSAVYLCASSLEVSDSPLHFGNGTRLTVT.